What follows are 13 T cell receptor beta chains derived from one specimen sequenced in a study of T cell responses to AZD1222 COVID-19 vaccine. Sequencing used immunoSEQ multiplex PCR; TCRdb keeps in-frame clones, though not all of them. Of over 150,000 clones listed, roughly 90% are singletons. Sequenced here: peripheral blood, sampled 28 days after the second AZD1222 dose. These receptors all come from an adult who received the AZD1222 COVID-19 vaccine.

The chain recombines TRBV6-5 with TRBJ1-1; 10 positions agree with TRBD1. V was pared by 1 base and J by 4 bases, with 3 bases of the junction left unmatched. Germline values: CDR1 MNHEY, CDR2 SVGAGI. The CDR3 is 15 residues long. CDR3 region: CASSYWTGGGTEAFF. CDR3 sequence (DNA): TGTGCCAGCAGTTACTGGACAGGGGGGGGCACTGAAGCTTTCTTT.

The chain couples TRBV4-1 to TRBJ2-3; D may match TRBD1 or TRBD2 (5 bases each). V was cut by 4 bases and J by 4 bases, with 18 bases left in between. Per germline, CDR1 MGHRA and CDR2 YSYEKL. This CDR3 comprises 16 residues. The CDR3 region is CASSLRDGRLADTQYF. The CDR3 DNA reads TGCGCCAGCAGCCTTAGGGACGGGCGTCTTGCAGATACGCAGTATTTT.

The V and J genes are TRBV6-5 and TRBJ1-1; D is possibly TRBD1 (6 bases). The CDR3 is 14 amino acids. Between the trimmed V and J ends, which lost 2 bases and 2 bases, there was a span of 9 bases. Germline values: CDR1 MNHEY, CDR2 SVGAGI. CDR3 nucleotide sequence: TGTGCCAGCAGTTACAGGGGGGCTAACACTGAAGCTTTCTTT. Its translation: CASSYRGANTEAFF.

The gene calls are TRBV5-5 and TRBJ2-7; D is possibly TRBD1 (6 bases). Deletions cut 4 bases from V and 1 base from J, with 12 bases between. CDR3 length: 14 residues. Germline loops: CDR1 SGHKS, CDR2 YYEKEE (reference sequence). CDR3: CASSPTGTSYEQYF. The CDR3 DNA reads as TGTGCCAGCAGCCCCACCGGGACATCCTACGAGCAGTACTTC. Using reference TRBV5-5 and TRBJ2-7 for the parts outside the CDR3, the full variable domain is DAGVTQSPTHLIKTRGQQVTLRCSPISGHKSVSWYQQVLGQGPQFIFQYYEKEERGRGNFPDRFSARQFPNYSSELNVNALLLGDSALYLCASSPTGTSYEQYFGPGTRLTVT.

The chain links TRBV4-1 to TRBJ1-2, with D possibly matching TRBD1 (6 bases). Germline CDR1 reads MGHRA; CDR2 reads YSYEKL. Trimming pared 2 bases from V and 4 bases from J, leaving 11 bases between. The CDR3 runs 14 residues. CDR3 sequence reads: CASSQWGLVYGYTF. For the CDR3, the DNA is TGCGCCAGCAGCCAATGGGGGCTTGTCTATGGCTACACCTTC.

The V and J genes are TRBV6-2 or TRBV6-3 and TRBJ1-2; D perhaps matches TRBD1 (5 bases). This CDR3 contains 15 residues. V lost 6 bases, J lost 6 bases, and 20 bases lay in between. The germline gives CDR1 MNHEY, CDR2 SVGEGT. The CDR3: CASSPRPGTLDGYTF. The CDR3 DNA follows: TGTGCCAGCAGCCCCAGACCCGGGACTCTCGATGGCTACACCTTC.

This clone was detected once. The chain employs TRBV24-1 and TRBJ2-3, with D perhaps given as TRBD1 or TRBD2 (5 bases each). The CDR3 has 15 residues. Germline V gene data show CDR1 as KGHDR and CDR2 as SFDVKD. Trimming pared 7 bases from V and 2 bases from J, leaving 15 bases between. CDR3 sequence reads: CATSPGRGPTDTQYF. The CDR3 nucleotides are TGTGCCACCAGCCCAGGCCGGGGACCCACAGATACGCAGTATTTT.

The rearrangement uses TRBV6-5 and TRBJ1-6, with D unclear. Between the trimmed V and J ends, which lost 8 bases and 11 bases, there was a span of 13 bases. The V gene's germline CDR1 is MNHEY and CDR2 SVGAGI. CDR3 length: 12 amino acids. This chain's CDR3 is CASHDWKAPLHF. The DNA for the CDR3 is TGTGCCAGCCACGACTGGAAAGCACCCCTCCACTTT.

About this clone itself: The same CDR3 arises from other DNA sequences in this sample as well. This rearrangement joins TRBV7-8 to TRBJ1-2; a weak D match, TRBD1 (5 bases). Germline values: CDR1 SGHVS, CDR2 FQNEAQ. V lost 1 base, J lost 4 bases, and 10 bases lay in between. The CDR3 runs to 14 residues. The CDR3 nucleotides are TGTGCCAGCAGCTTAGGGGGCGCGGGCTATGGCTACACCTTC. As protein: CASSLGGAGYGYTF.

CDR3 protein: CASSLTTGALGNTEAFF. For the CDR3, the DNA is TGTGCCAGCAGCTTAACGACAGGGGCCCTGGGGAACACTGAAGCTTTCTTT. The chain has TRBV11-2 and TRBJ1-1; 8 nucleotides line up with TRBD1. The CDR3 is 17 residues long. Germline V lookup: CDR1 SGHAT, CDR2 FQNNGV. After removal of 2 bases from V and 1 base from J, the junction contained 9 bases not matched to a gene.

This clone has just a few counts. Other DNA sequences from this sample encode an identical CDR3 as well. V gene TRBV20-1 combines with J gene TRBJ1-2, with 7 nucleotides matching TRBD1. V was clipped by 6 bases and J by 3 bases; unmatched bases: 1. Germline assignment: CDR1 DFQATT and CDR2 SNEGSKA (reference sequence). CDR3 length equals 11 residues. CDR3 nucleotides: TGCAGTGCCGGGACAGACTATGGCTACACCTTC. Amino acid sequence: CSAGTDYGYTF.

This chain joins TRBV4-3 and TRBJ2-1; D is undetermined. The V end was cut by 3 bases, the J end by 5 bases, with 14 bases between. The CDR3 consists of 15 residues. The germline V gene has CDR1 LGHNA and CDR2 YSLEER. The CDR3 sequence is CASSHPPPRHNEQFF. The CDR3 nucleotides are TGCGCCAGCAGCCACCCCCCCCCTCGGCACAATGAGCAGTTCTTC.

J is TRBJ2-7 and V is TRBV5-4; no clear D gene. V was pared by 0 bases and J by 2 bases, with 6 bases between. This CDR3 has 13 amino acids. Germline lookup yields CDR1 SGHNT and CDR2 YYREEE (reference sequence). In DNA, the CDR3 is TGTGCCAGCAGCTTGGGGGTAGCCTACGAGCAGTACTTC. Protein: CASSLGVAYEQYF.